This T cell receptor (beta chain) was found in a study of PD-L1 blockade in urothelial cancer. Study-wide context: About 90% of the roughly 30 patients were men who had bladder-origin urothelial cancer. Timepoints chosen for blood analysis were 3 weeks (second dose) and 6 weeks after treatment start. Per blood sample, T cells had a median of around 150,000.

All patients handed over anywhere from 1 to 8 samples, pretreatment and on-treatment. Germline CDR1 SEHNR, CDR2 FQNEAQ (reference sequence). The CDR3 is made up of 13 amino acids. Trimming took 5 bases from V and 5 from J, leaving 9 bases between them. The protocol was immunoSEQ multiplex PCR, while the TCRdb copy is restricted to in-frame clones and leaves out a portion. The sample shows tens of thousands of clones, approximately 86% of them seen only once. The sequence derives from a man aged 60-69 years with urothelial cancer. The V call is TRBV7-9, the J call TRBJ2-2; D possibly corresponds to TRBD1 (5 bases). The sequenced sample was PBMCs, obtained around atezolizumab (anti-PD-L1) treatment. CDR3 nucleotide sequence: TGTGCCAGCAGCGAGAGACAGACCGGGGAGCTGTTTTTT. Residues: CASSERQTGELFF.